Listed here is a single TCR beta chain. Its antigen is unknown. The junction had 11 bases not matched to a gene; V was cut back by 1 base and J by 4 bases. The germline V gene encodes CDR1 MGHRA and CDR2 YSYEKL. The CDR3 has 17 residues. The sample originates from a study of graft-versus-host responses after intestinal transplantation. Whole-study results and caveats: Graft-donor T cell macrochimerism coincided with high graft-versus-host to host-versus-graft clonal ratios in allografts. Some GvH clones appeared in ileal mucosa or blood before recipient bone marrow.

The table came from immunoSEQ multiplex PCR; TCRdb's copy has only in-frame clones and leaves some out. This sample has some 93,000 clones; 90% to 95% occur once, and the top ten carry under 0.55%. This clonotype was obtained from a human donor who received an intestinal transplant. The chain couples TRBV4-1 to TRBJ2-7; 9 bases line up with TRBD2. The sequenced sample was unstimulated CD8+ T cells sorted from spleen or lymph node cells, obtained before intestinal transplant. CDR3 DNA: TGCGCCAGCAGCCAAGTTCTTAGGTCTAGCGGGACGTACGAGCAGTACTTC. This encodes CASSQVLRSSGTYEQYF.